The 20 T cell receptor beta chains given below trace back to one sample, sequenced in a study of CD8+CD57+ T cells in acquired aplastic anemia. Genomic DNA served as template for TCR beta VDJ and CDR3 profiling. Via MiXCR, TCRdb re-called the reads, giving one row per CDR3 protein. The top ten hold 30% to 40% of the sample, which has around 51,000 distinct CDR3 sequences, about 78% seen once. The sample comprised sorted CD4+, CD8+, or CD8+CD57+ T cells (not recorded which) from PBMCs. These receptors all stem from a human donor in good health, serving as a control.

By frequency in the sample, this clonotype is large. The V gene is TRBV29-1, the J gene TRBJ1-6, with D possibly matching TRBD1 (6 bases). Germline CDR1 is SQVTM and CDR2 is ANQGSEA. The germline V and J ends were trimmed by 2 bases and 6 bases, with 8 bases remaining between them. The CDR3 has 13 amino acids. CDR3 region: CSVETGFNSPLHF. CDR3 bases: TGCAGCGTTGAAACAGGGTTTAATTCACCCCTCCACTTT. The variable domain in full, with the rest retrieved from reference TRBV29-1 and TRBJ1-6, is SAVISQKPSRDICQRGTSLTIQCQVDSQVTMMFWYRQQPGQSLTLIATANQGSEATYESGFVIDKFPISRPNLTFSTLTVSNMSPEDSSIYLCSVETGFNSPLHFGNGTRLTVT.

The chain couples TRBV9 to TRBJ1-5; D uncertain. Trimming took 0 bases from V and 5 from J, leaving 6 bases between them. Germline V lookup: CDR1 SGDLS, CDR2 YYNGEE. The CDR3 runs 13 residues. The CDR3 DNA reads as TGTGCCAGCAGCGTAGTACCGGATCAGCCCCAGCATTTT. Protein product: CASSVVPDQPQHF.

A few counts support this clonotype. The CDR3 nucleotides are TGTGCCAACCAACGGGTTTCAGATACGCAGTATTTT. It encodes CANQRVSDTQYF. The chain links TRBV19 to TRBJ2-3; D gene ambiguous. V was clipped by 10 bases and J by 4 bases, with 12 bases between them. There are 12 residues in the CDR3. CDR1 and CDR2 from the germline V gene are LNHDA and SQIVND (reference sequence).

For this clonotype: One end of the junction varies from germline; a read error may be responsible. The chain combines TRBV2 with TRBJ1-1; 9 bases map to TRBD1. The germline V gene encodes CDR1 SNHLY and CDR2 FYNNEI. The length of the CDR3 is 12 residues. The CDR3 DNA reads as TGTGCAAGCAGGGACAGGGTCACTGAAGCTTTCTTT. Its translation: CASRDRVTEAFF.

CDR3 protein: CASSVLRGVEAFF. In nucleotides, the CDR3 is TGTGCCAGCAGTGTCTTAAGGGGAGTTGAAGCTTTCTTT. The chain is built from TRBV25-1 and TRBJ1-1, with D perhaps matching TRBD1 (5 bases). This CDR3 spans 13 amino acids. The germline V gene has CDR1 MGHDK and CDR2 SYGVNS. The ends were cut back, 4 bases at V and 7 bases at J, with 13 bases in the middle.

In DNA, the CDR3 is TGTGCCAGCAGCGTTAACAGGGCCGGTGAAAAACTGTTTTTT. Its protein product is CASSVNRAGEKLFF. V gene TRBV7-2 combines with J gene TRBJ1-4; maybe TRBD1 (6 bases). CDR1 is SGHTA and CDR2 is FQGNSA in the germline V gene. The CDR3 has 14 amino acids. V lost 5 bases and J 7 bases, leaving 14 bases between the germline ends.

This chain connects TRBV7-2 to TRBJ2-5; TRBD2 agrees at 10 bases. This CDR3 is 16 amino acids long. Germline V gives CDR1 SGHTA, CDR2 FQGNSA. With 5 bases clipped from V and 1 base from J, the junction kept 7 bases outside the gene matches. The CDR3 coding sequence is TGTGCCAGCAGCCCGTCGACTAGCGGGCCCCAAGAGACCCAGTACTTC. Protein sequence: CASSPSTSGPQETQYF. The full variable domain, completed using reference TRBV7-2 and TRBJ2-5, is GAGVSQSPSNKVTEKGKDVELRCDPISGHTALYWYRQSLGQGLEFLIYFQGNSAPDKSGLPSDRFSAERTGGSVSTLTIQRTQQEDSAVYLCASSPSTSGPQETQYFGPGTRLLVL.

For the CDR3, the DNA is TGCAGTGCTAGCCGGGACAACCTTTACGAGCAGTACTTC. It encodes CSASRDNLYEQYF. The chain is built from TRBV20-1 and TRBJ2-7; D may be TRBD1 (6 bases). Trimming pared 3 bases from V and 4 bases from J, leaving 13 bases between. CDR3 length: 13 amino acids. Germline-derived CDR1 and CDR2 are DFQATT and SNEGSKA (reference sequence).

With regard to this clonotype: A much larger clone differs from this one at a single base, so this may be a read error. The chain employs TRBV30 and TRBJ1-4; D perhaps matches TRBD1 (5 bases). This CDR3 has 13 residues. CDR1 GTSNPN and CDR2 SVGIG come from the germline V gene (reference sequence). The chain's CDR3 is CAWGVMGGEKLFF. In DNA form, the CDR3 reads TGTGCCTGGGGTGTAATGGGGGGGGAAAAACTGTTTTTT.

V and J are TRBV12-3 or TRBV12-4 and TRBJ1-5; D gene uncertain. V was pared by 6 bases and J by 6 bases, with 24 bases between. This CDR3 is built from 17 residues. The CDR3 DNA is TGTGCCAGCAGCCCGTGCCAGCAGCTGGCCTTGGTTCAGCCCCAGCATTTT. Amino acid sequence: CASSPCQQLALVQPQHF.

The V call is TRBV11-1, the J call TRBJ1-5; maybe TRBD1 (6 bases). The CDR3 totals 16 residues. In germline, CDR1 is SGHAT, CDR2 FQDESV (reference sequence). V gave up 5 bases and J gave up 8 bases, with 22 bases separating them. The CDR3 is CASSPLGAGAGKPQHF. In nucleotides, the CDR3 is TGTGCCAGCAGCCCACTCGGGGCAGGGGCCGGGAAGCCCCAGCATTTT.

Points on this clonotype: It is likely a read error, because the conserved phenylalanine at the end of the CDR3 is missing. The V gene is TRBV19, the J gene TRBJ2-1; TRBD2 is a possible D gene (5 bases). V was shortened by 3 bases and J by 9 bases, with 9 bases between the two germline ends. Germline V gene sequence: CDR1 LNHDA, CDR2 SQIVND (reference sequence). The CDR3 has 12 amino acids. The CDR3 coding sequence is TGTGCCAGTAGTATGCTAGCTGGTGAGCAGTTCATC. Translating it yields CASSMLAGEQFI.

This clonotype was observed a few times. The J gene is TRBJ2-7, the V gene TRBV15, with TRBD2 matching over 12 bases. CDR3 length: 15 amino acids. Germline trimming cut 5 bases from V and 3 bases from J; bases unmatched to any gene: 5. CDR1 and CDR2 (germline): LNHNV, YYDKDF (reference sequence). Here the CDR3 DNA reads TGTGCCACCAGCCTCCTAGCGGGGGGGCTCTACGAGCAGTACTTC. Protein: CATSLLAGGLYEQYF. Using reference TRBV15 and TRBJ2-7 for the parts outside the CDR3, the full variable domain is DAMVIQNPRYQVTQFGKPVTLSCSQTLNHNVMYWYQQKSSQAPKLLFHYYDKDFNNEADTPDNFQSRRPNTSFCFLDIRSPGLGDTAMYLCATSLLAGGLYEQYFGPGTRLTVT.

The chain links TRBV5-5 to TRBJ2-5, with a weak D call TRBD2 (5 bases). The CDR3 is 13 residues long. The germline gives CDR1 SGHKS, CDR2 YYEKEE (reference sequence). V lost 4 bases, J lost 5 bases, and 12 bases lay in between. The CDR3 DNA reads TGTGCCAGCAGCCTTCAGCGGTTGGAGACCCAGTACTTC. Amino acids: CASSLQRLETQYF.

In its sample, this clonotype was seen many times. The chain recombines TRBV6-1 with TRBJ2-1; either TRBD1 or TRBD2 may fit D (5 bases each). CDR1 is MNHNS and CDR2 is SASEGT in the germline V gene. Trimming left V 7 bases short and J 7 bases short, with 20 bases between. CDR3 length equals 15 residues. The CDR3 spells CASTVTTGTVNEQFF. In nucleotides, the CDR3 is TGTGCCAGCACAGTAACCACCGGGACCGTAAATGAGCAGTTCTTC.

The chain employs TRBV7-2 and TRBJ2-5; 13 bases are shared with TRBD2. V trimming: 5 bases; J trimming: 5 bases; junction bases outside the gene matches: 5. The germline gives CDR1 SGHTA, CDR2 FQGNSA. The CDR3 runs 15 residues. CDR3 sequence: CASSLLAGGPETQYF. The CDR3 DNA sequence: TGTGCCAGCAGCCTACTAGCGGGGGGGCCGGAGACCCAGTACTTC.

The rearrangement joins TRBV2 to TRBJ1-1; no definite D call. CDR1 and CDR2 from the germline V gene are SNHLY and FYNNEI. Deletions cut 2 bases from V and 7 bases from J, with 8 bases between. The CDR3 consists of 12 residues. The CDR3 DNA is TGTGCCAGCAGTGAATTGGTGAATGAAGCTTTCTTT. This gives the protein CASSELVNEAFF.

This clonotype came up a few times. This sequence may be a read error, since a much larger clone differs from it by one base. V gene TRBV27 combines with J gene TRBJ2-1; D remains unclear. CDR1 MNHEY and CDR2 SMNVEV come from the germline V gene (reference sequence). The CDR3 sequence is 13 residues long. As DNA, the CDR3 is TGTGCCAGCAGTTTATCGTGGATTAATGGGCAGTTCTTC. Translating gives CASSLSWINGQFF.

The V gene is TRBV12-3 or TRBV12-4, the J gene TRBJ2-3; tentative D call: TRBD2 (6 bases). CDR3 length equals 16 residues. V lost 5 bases and J lost 2, with 17 bases in between. CDR3 DNA sequence: TGTGCCAGCAGTGCCACCGAAACTAGCCCCACAGATACGCAGTATTTT. Translated: CASSATETSPTDTQYF.

The chain links TRBV2 to TRBJ2-1, with D unclear. The CDR3 has 11 amino acids. Germline loops: CDR1 SNHLY, CDR2 FYNNEI. V was pared by 5 bases and J by 4 bases, with 3 bases between. The DNA of the CDR3 is TGTGCCAGCAGTCCATACAATGAGCAGTTCTTC. This translates into CASSPYNEQFF.